Listed below are T cell receptor beta chains from one sample, sequenced in a study of beta chain features in type 1 diabetes. TCRdb keeps only in-frame clones here, not all; method: immunoSEQ multiplex PCR. The table lists 350,000 to 450,000 clones, over 11% of them singletons. Material: naive CD4+ T cells from blood. These receptor sequences come from a man aged 25-45 years in good health. Both conserved end residues are part of each CDR3. Fields, in order: clone size, J gene, D gene, CDR3 length, V gene, CDR3 protein, CDR3 DNA. The D gene is left open where the match is weak. Clone size is given for some rows only: seen once, a few or many times, or a class if the clone is expanded.

size: few; J: TRBJ1-1; D: .; length: 14; V: TRBV29-1; CDR3: CSVVRIGRNTEAFF; DNA: TGCAGCGTTGTTCGGATAGGGAGAAACACTGAAGCTTTCTTT
size: many; J: TRBJ2-3; D: .; length: 13; V: TRBV18; CDR3: CASSPLSTDTQYF; DNA: TGTGCCAGCTCACCGCTTAGCACAGATACGCAGTATTTT
size: .; J: TRBJ2-5; D: .; length: 13; V: TRBV6-1; CDR3: CAISGQPQETQYF; DNA: TGTGCCATCAGTGGACAGCCCCAAGAGACCCAGTACTTC
size: .; J: TRBJ2-1; D: .; length: 16; V: TRBV5-6; CDR3: CASSPTYRSTYNEQFF; DNA: TGTGCCAGCAGCCCGACTTACAGATCAACCTACAATGAGCAGTTCTTC
size: .; J: TRBJ1-2; D: TRBD1; length: 17; V: TRBV18; CDR3: CASSPPNSGQGAYGYTF; DNA: TGTGCCAGCTCACCACCGAATTCGGGACAGGGGGCTTATGGCTACACCTTC
size: few; J: TRBJ2-2; D: .; length: 12; V: TRBV7-9; CDR3: CASSLEAGELFF; DNA: TGTGCCAGCAGCTTAGAGGCCGGGGAGCTGTTTTTT
size: few; J: TRBJ1-1; D: .; length: 14; V: TRBV5-6; CDR3: CASSLGARGTEAFF; DNA: TGTGCCAGCAGCTTAGGGGCTCGGGGCACTGAAGCTTTCTTT
size: .; J: TRBJ2-5; D: TRBD1; length: 13; V: TRBV29-1; CDR3: CSVEDRVYETQYF; DNA: TGCAGCGTTGAGGACAGGGTTTACGAGACCCAGTACTTC
size: .; J: TRBJ1-2; D: .; length: 17; V: TRBV25-1; CDR3: CASSGELGTTGNYGYTF; DNA: TGTGCCAGCAGTGGGGAGTTGGGGACAACAGGAAACTATGGCTACACCTTC
size: .; J: TRBJ2-3; D: .; length: 12; V: TRBV7-2; CDR3: CASSTQGRTQYF; DNA: TGTGCCAGCAGCACCCAGGGGCGTACGCAGTATTTT
size: .; J: TRBJ1-5; D: .; length: 15; V: TRBV19; CDR3: CASSIGGGGNQPQHF; DNA: TGTGCCAGTAGTATAGGCGGGGGCGGCAATCAGCCCCAGCATTTT
size: many; J: TRBJ2-6; D: .; length: 17; V: TRBV28; CDR3: CASTPRGRPSGANVLTF; DNA: TGTGCCAGCACCCCCCGGGGCCGCCCCTCTGGGGCCAACGTCCTGACTTTC
size: few; J: TRBJ2-1; D: .; length: 10; V: TRBV7-9; CDR3: CASSREWQFF; DNA: TGTGCCAGCAGTAGAGAATGGCAGTTCTTC
size: few; J: TRBJ2-2; D: .; length: 16; V: TRBV9; CDR3: CASRADHWGDAGELFF; DNA: TGTGCCAGCAGGGCGGATCATTGGGGTGACGCCGGGGAGCTGTTTTTT
size: .; J: TRBJ2-5; D: .; length: 14; V: TRBV7-2; CDR3: CASSLSGRGETQYF; DNA: TGTGCCAGCAGCTTATCGGGCAGAGGAGAGACCCAGTACTTC
size: few; J: TRBJ1-4; D: .; length: 12; V: TRBV14; CDR3: CASSSVNEKLFF; DNA: TGTGCCAGCAGTTCCGTTAATGAAAAACTGTTTTTT
size: few; J: TRBJ2-1; D: .; length: 14; V: TRBV7-2; CDR3: CASSYRDPANEQFF; DNA: TGTGCCAGCAGCTACAGGGATCCGGCGAATGAGCAGTTCTTC
size: .; J: TRBJ2-7; D: .; length: 15; V: TRBV19; CDR3: CATHQGGERAYEQYF; DNA: TGTGCCACTCACCAGGGAGGAGAGCGAGCCTACGAGCAGTACTTC
size: few; J: TRBJ2-1; D: TRBD1; length: 15; V: TRBV5-4; CDR3: CASSDEGQGYNEQFF; DNA: TGTGCCAGCAGCGACGAGGGACAGGGGTACAATGAGCAGTTCTTC
size: few; J: TRBJ2-1; D: .; length: 15; V: TRBV2; CDR3: CASSEVRGNYNEQFF; DNA: TGTGCCAGCAGTGAAGTGCGGGGAAACTACAATGAGCAGTTCTTC
size: .; J: TRBJ2-5; D: TRBD1; length: 16; V: TRBV5-4; CDR3: CASGDRDRGSQETQYF; DNA: TGTGCCAGCGGAGACCGGGACAGGGGCAGCCAAGAGACCCAGTACTTC
size: few; J: TRBJ2-5; D: .; length: 13; V: TRBV10-3; CDR3: CAITSANLETQYF; DNA: TGTGCCATCACATCGGCAAATTTAGAGACCCAGTACTTC
size: .; J: TRBJ2-2; D: TRBD2; length: 16; V: TRBV27; CDR3: CASSSLGLALTGELFF; DNA: TGTGCCAGCAGTTCCCTCGGACTAGCCTTGACCGGGGAGCTGTTTTTT
size: .; J: TRBJ1-4; D: .; length: 13; V: TRBV5-1; CDR3: CASSLGPEEKLFF; DNA: TGCGCCAGCAGCTTGGGACCGGAGGAAAAACTGTTTTTT
size: .; J: TRBJ2-3; D: TRBD2; length: 16; V: TRBV7-8; CDR3: CASSLALAGGHGTQYF; DNA: TGTGCCAGCAGCTTAGCACTAGCGGGGGGGCATGGTACGCAGTATTTT
size: .; J: TRBJ2-7; D: TRBD1; length: 14; V: TRBV7-2; CDR3: CASSLRQGMDEQYF; DNA: TGTGCCAGCAGCTTAAGACAGGGGATGGACGAGCAGTACTTC
size: .; J: TRBJ1-2; D: .; length: 11; V: TRBV20-1; CDR3: CSARDNYGYTF; DNA: TGCAGTGCTAGAGATAATTATGGCTACACCTTC
size: few; J: TRBJ2-5; D: .; length: 15; V: TRBV4-3; CDR3: CASSQELLTQETQYF; DNA: TGCGCCAGCAGCCAAGAGCTACTCACCCAAGAGACCCAGTACTTC
size: .; J: TRBJ2-7; D: .; length: 14; V: TRBV7-9; CDR3: CASVEGVIPYEQYF; DNA: TGTGCCAGCGTAGAGGGGGTTATTCCCTACGAGCAGTACTTC
size: few; J: TRBJ1-5; D: .; length: 15; V: TRBV7-2; CDR3: CASSAAVISNQPQHF; DNA: TGTGCCAGCAGCGCGGCTGTCATTAGCAATCAGCCCCAGCATTTT
size: .; J: TRBJ1-3; D: TRBD1; length: 15; V: TRBV29-1; CDR3: CSVGDRMSSGNTIYF; DNA: TGCAGCGTTGGGGACAGGATGAGCTCTGGAAACACCATATATTTT
size: few; J: TRBJ2-7; D: .; length: 12; V: TRBV7-2; CDR3: CASSSGHYEQYF; DNA: TGTGCCAGCAGCTCTGGACATTACGAGCAGTACTTC
size: .; J: TRBJ1-2; D: TRBD1; length: 13; V: TRBV7-2; CDR3: CASSWGQLPGYTF; DNA: TGTGCCAGCAGCTGGGGACAGCTTCCTGGCTACACCTTC
size: few; J: TRBJ1-2; D: .; length: 13; V: TRBV29-1; CDR3: CSVPLSDPDGYTF; DNA: TGCAGCGTCCCCCTTTCTGACCCGGATGGCTACACCTTC
size: .; J: TRBJ2-1; D: TRBD2; length: 15; V: TRBV4-1; CDR3: CASSQDGTSLYEQFF; DNA: TGCGCCAGCAGCCAAGATGGGACTAGCCTCTATGAGCAGTTCTTC